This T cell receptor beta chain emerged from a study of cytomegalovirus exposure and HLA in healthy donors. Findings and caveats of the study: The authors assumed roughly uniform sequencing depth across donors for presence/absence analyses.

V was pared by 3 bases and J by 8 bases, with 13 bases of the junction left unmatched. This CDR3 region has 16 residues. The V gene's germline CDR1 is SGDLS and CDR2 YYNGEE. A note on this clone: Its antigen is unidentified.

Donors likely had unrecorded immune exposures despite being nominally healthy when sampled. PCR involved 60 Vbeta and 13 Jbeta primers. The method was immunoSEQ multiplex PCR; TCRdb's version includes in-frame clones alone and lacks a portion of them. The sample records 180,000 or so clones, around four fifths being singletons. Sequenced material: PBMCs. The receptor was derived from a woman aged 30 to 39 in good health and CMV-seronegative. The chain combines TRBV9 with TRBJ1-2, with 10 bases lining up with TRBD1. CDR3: CASSEATWTGGSGYTF. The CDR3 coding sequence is TGTGCCAGCAGCGAGGCTACCTGGACAGGGGGGAGCGGCTACACCTTC.